Presented here are 7 T cell receptor beta chains from one specimen sequenced in a study of blood T cell repertoires in COVID-19. The repertoire was sequenced with immunoSEQ multiplex PCR; TCRdb's copy has only in-frame clones and lacks some. Altogether about 320,000 clones are present, 65% to 90% being singletons, with the ten largest covering 7.2%. Material: peripheral blood. These receptors were taken from a human donor in a cohort sampled during active COVID-19.

V usage is TRBV19 and J usage is TRBJ2-3; D is perhaps TRBD2 (5 bases). The germline V gene encodes CDR1 LNHDA and CDR2 SQIVND (reference sequence). V was trimmed by 3 bases and J by 0 bases, leaving 10 bases between them. The CDR3 has 15 amino acids. The CDR3 DNA reads TGTGCCAGTAGTATCTCGCCGGGGAGCACAGATACGCAGTATTTT. It is translated as CASSISPGSTDTQYF.

The V gene is TRBV6-5, the J gene TRBJ1-1, with a possible D match to TRBD1 (5 bases). Looked up from germline, CDR1 is MNHEY and CDR2 is SVGAGI. This CDR3 has 13 residues. Deletions cut 4 bases from V and 3 bases from J, with 9 bases between. In nucleotides, the CDR3 is TGTGCCAGCAGTTCTAGGGGTGACACTGAAGCTTTCTTT. Its translation is CASSSRGDTEAFF.

The V gene is TRBV5-4, the J gene TRBJ1-4; 7 nucleotides line up with TRBD1. CDR1 and CDR2 from the germline V gene are SGHNT and YYREEE (reference sequence). The CDR3 runs to 14 residues. Losses at the gene ends were 0 bases for V and 6 bases for J; bases not matched to a gene: 2. CDR3 residues: CASSLEQGDEKLFF. CDR3 nucleotide sequence: TGTGCCAGCAGCTTGGAGCAGGGGGATGAAAAACTGTTTTTT.

In this sample, this clone turned up once. This chain connects TRBV19 to TRBJ2-2; D gene unclear. Germline V lookup: CDR1 LNHDA, CDR2 SQIVND (reference sequence). The CDR3 covers 14 residues. Trimming stripped 4 bases from V and 3 bases from J, with 9 bases between. The CDR3 spells CASSNGFDTGELFF. The CDR3 DNA follows: TGTGCCAGTAGTAACGGTTTCGACACCGGGGAGCTGTTTTTT.

The V call is TRBV5-5, the J call TRBJ2-7; TRBD1 might be the D (5 bases). V gave up 1 base and J gave up 5 bases, with 13 bases separating them. This CDR3 spans 14 amino acids. CDR1 and CDR2 from the germline V gene are SGHKS and YYEKEE (reference sequence). CDR3 amino acids: CASSLKGLLDEQYF. CDR3 coding DNA: TGTGCCAGCAGCTTGAAGGGGTTGCTCGACGAGCAGTACTTC.

The V call is TRBV19, the J call TRBJ1-5; weak D call: TRBD1 (6 bases). The CDR3 extends over 15 amino acids. Trimming pared 4 bases from V and 6 bases from J, leaving 16 bases between. Germline CDR1 LNHDA, CDR2 SQIVND (reference sequence). CDR3 region: CASSNRALGVQPQHF. For the CDR3, the DNA is TGTGCCAGTAGTAACAGGGCCCTTGGGGTTCAGCCCCAGCATTTT.

The rearrangement joins TRBV6-5 to TRBJ2-7; possible D gene TRBD1, 5 bases. The CDR3 runs to 13 residues. Deletions cut 2 bases from V and 7 bases from J, with 12 bases between. Germline V gene data show CDR1 as MNHEY and CDR2 as SVGAGI. The CDR3 bases are TGTGCCAGCAGTTACACATCGAGGACAGAGCAGTACTTC. Amino acid sequence: CASSYTSRTEQYF.